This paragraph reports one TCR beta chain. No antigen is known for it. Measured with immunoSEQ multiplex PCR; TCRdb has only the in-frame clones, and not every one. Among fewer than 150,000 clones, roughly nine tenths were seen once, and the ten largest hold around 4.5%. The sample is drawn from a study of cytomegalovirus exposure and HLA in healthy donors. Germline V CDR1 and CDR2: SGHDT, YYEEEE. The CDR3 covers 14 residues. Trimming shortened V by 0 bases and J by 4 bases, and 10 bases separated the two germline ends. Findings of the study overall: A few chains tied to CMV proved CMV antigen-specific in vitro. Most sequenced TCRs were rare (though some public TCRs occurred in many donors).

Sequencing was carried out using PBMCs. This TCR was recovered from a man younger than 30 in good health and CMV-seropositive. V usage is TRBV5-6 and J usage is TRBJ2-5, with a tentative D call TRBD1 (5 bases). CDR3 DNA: TGTGCCAGCAGCTTGGTCAGGGCAGGAGAGACCCAGTACTTC. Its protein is CASSLVRAGETQYF.